This T cell receptor beta chain was recorded in a study of Graves' ophthalmopathy and Graves' hyperthyroidism. Looked up from germline, CDR1 is MDHEN and CDR2 is SYDVKM. The CDR3 extends over 11 amino acids. The V and J ends lost 7 bases and 7 bases respectively, with 11 bases between them. The authors amplified TCR beta CDR3 regions, and they did so from RNA transcripts for repertoire sequencing. Second-round multiplex PCR came after first-round RT-PCR with HTBI primers. TCRdb recomputed calls from the multiplex PCR reads with MiXCR, one row per CDR3 protein. The sample consists of about 400,000 distinct CDR3 sequences, 20% to 25% of them appearing once. Stable hyperthyroidism was defined by absence of ophthalmopathy within 18 months of follow-up. Researchers turned away patients with other autoimmune diseases, uncontrolled infections, pregnancy or lactation. Diagnosis relied on clinical symptoms, serum thyroxine, TRAb, thyroid ultrasound and orbital computed tomography.

The V gene is TRBV28, the J gene TRBJ2-7; D not certain. The sample was peripheral blood. This TCR was sampled from a woman aged 18-29 years with stable Graves' hyperthyroidism. The CDR3 coding sequence is TGTGCCAGCAAAGTTTCGAGGGAGCAGTACTTC. Its protein product is CASKVSREQYF.